The text below deals with one T cell receptor (beta chain). The CDR3 has 14 residues. CDR1 MGHRA and CDR2 YSYEKL come from the germline V gene. V was pared by 1 base and J by 5 bases, with 1 base of the junction left unmatched. The data belong to a study of blood T cell repertoires in COVID-19. About the research overall: Samples taken during acute and convalescent COVID-19 were collected in the United States, Italy and Spain.

Produced via immunoSEQ multiplex PCR; TCRdb's table is partial and in-frame only. The sample lists 62,000 or so clones; roughly 80% were seen once. Sequencing used PBMCs or T cells enriched from blood (not recorded which). This TCR came from a woman in her forties with acute COVID-19. The chain is built from TRBV4-1 and TRBJ2-2, with 7 bases lining up with TRBD2. The CDR3 sequence: CASSQVGGTGELFF. CDR3 bases: TGCGCCAGCAGCCAAGTGGGGGGGACCGGGGAGCTGTTTTTT.